The 20 T cell receptor beta chains below all came from one sample that was sequenced in a study of blood T cell repertoires in COVID-19. The protocol was immunoSEQ multiplex PCR, while the TCRdb copy is restricted to in-frame clones and leaves out a portion. The sample carries approximately 28,000 clones, about 90% recorded once. The source material was peripheral blood. These receptors all stem from a human donor in a cohort sampled during active COVID-19.

This chain uses TRBV6-5 with TRBJ1-1; no reliable D call. CDR1 is MNHEY and CDR2 is SVGAGI in the germline V gene. The CDR3 runs 14 residues. Trimming took off 3 bases at V and 0 bases at J, with 8 bases between the two ends. The CDR3 region is CASSYPELNTEAFF. In DNA, the CDR3 is TGTGCCAGCAGTTATCCAGAATTGAACACTGAAGCTTTCTTT.

V and J are TRBV15 and TRBJ1-1, with TRBD1 identical over 9 bases. The CDR3 has 19 amino acids. Germline CDR1 and CDR2: LNHNV and YYDKDF (reference sequence). The J segment lost 1 base and the V segment lost 0 bases, leaving 12 bases of the junction unmatched. The CDR3 reads CATSRDPGTGFFRNTEAFF. The CDR3, as DNA: TGTGCCACCAGCAGAGATCCCGGGACAGGGTTTTTTCGGAACACTGAAGCTTTCTTT.

As DNA, the CDR3 is TGTGCCAGCAGCCCCCGACAGGTTACTACCTCTGGAAACACCATATATTTT. Its translation: CASSPRQVTTSGNTIYF. V is TRBV7-8 and J is TRBJ1-3; a possible D gene is TRBD1 (6 bases). Germline V gives CDR1 SGHVS, CDR2 FQNEAQ. The CDR3 contains 17 residues. V shed 5 bases and J shed 0 bases, with 17 bases lying between them.

This clone was seen a single time. The V call is TRBV6-6, the J call TRBJ1-2; D is unclear. The V end was cut by 6 bases, the J end by 4 bases, with 9 bases between. CDR3 length equals 12 residues. Germline V gives CDR1 MNHNY, CDR2 SVGAGI (reference sequence). The CDR3 loop reads CASREGVYGYTF. The CDR3 DNA sequence: TGTGCCAGCAGAGAGGGTGTCTATGGCTACACCTTC.

The count of this clone is one. CDR3 sequence: CASSLPQGFTEAFF. CDR3 bases: TGTGCCAGCAGCTTGCCCCAGGGTTTCACTGAAGCTTTCTTT. The chain is built from TRBV5-6 and TRBJ1-1, with D possibly being TRBD1 (5 bases). This CDR3 region has 14 residues. Germline V gene sequence: CDR1 SGHDT, CDR2 YYEEEE. V lost 1 base, J lost 4 bases, and 11 bases lay in between.

The chain links TRBV5-1 to TRBJ1-4; 9 bases map to TRBD1. CDR1 is SGHRS, CDR2 YFSETQ, per germline. CDR3 length: 16 residues. Trimming took 4 bases from V and 4 from J; bases not matched to a gene: 8. CDR3 residues: CASSAAGGQGNEKLFF. The CDR3 nucleotides are TGCGCCAGCAGCGCGGCCGGGGGACAGGGTAATGAAAAACTGTTTTTT.

The chain recombines TRBV7-9 with TRBJ2-7; the D gene is possibly TRBD1 (5 bases). The CDR3 length is 14 residues. CDR1 is SEHNR and CDR2 is FQNEAQ in the germline V gene (reference sequence). Trimming removed 5 bases at V and 4 bases at J, with 15 bases between. The CDR3 protein is CASSPDNLGYEQYF. Here the CDR3 DNA reads TGTGCCAGCAGCCCGGACAATTTAGGGTACGAGCAGTACTTC.

The V gene is TRBV4-1, the J gene TRBJ1-1; D unclear. Germline assignment: CDR1 MGHRA and CDR2 YSYEKL. V was cut by 0 bases and J by 9 bases, with 8 bases left in between. The CDR3 runs 12 residues. The CDR3 sequence: CASSQDQTKAFF. The CDR3 nucleotides are TGCGCCAGCAGCCAAGATCAGACTAAAGCTTTCTTT.

V usage is TRBV2 and J usage is TRBJ2-7, with 8 bases fitting TRBD1. CDR3 length: 11 amino acids. V lost 8 bases to trimming and J lost 3 bases; unmatched junction nucleotides: 0. Germline V lookup: CDR1 SNHLY, CDR2 FYNNEI. The CDR3 nucleotides read TGTGCCAGCGGACAGGGCTACGAGCAGTACGTC. It yields the protein CASGQGYEQYV.

V gene TRBV12-3 or TRBV12-4 combines with J gene TRBJ2-3; the match to TRBD1 covers 8 bases. V trimming: 8 bases; J trimming: 0 bases; junction bases outside the gene matches: 1. This CDR3 region has 13 residues. Here the CDR3 DNA reads TGTGCCAGCGGACAGGGAAGCACAGATACGCAGTATTTT. Translating it yields CASGQGSTDTQYF.

To note about this clone: Within the sample, other DNA sequences also encode this same CDR3. The V gene is TRBV10-3, the J gene TRBJ1-1, with D maybe TRBD1 (5 bases). V was clipped by 0 bases and J by 8 bases, with 16 bases between them. Looked up from germline, CDR1 is ENHRY and CDR2 is SYGVKD. This CDR3 is 15 amino acids long. The CDR3 reads CAISESIPAGGEAFF. The CDR3 DNA is TGTGCCATCAGTGAGTCGATACCGGCGGGGGGGGAAGCTTTCTTT.

This chain connects TRBV12-5 to TRBJ2-5, with 10 nucleotides matching TRBD1. Germline-derived CDR1 and CDR2 are LGHNT and FRNRAP. The CDR3 is made up of 13 amino acids. The junction had 1 base not matched to a gene; V was cut back by 5 bases and J by 4 bases. Here the CDR3 DNA reads TGTGCTAGTGGTGGACAGGGGGGAGAGACCCAGTACTTC. Its protein is CASGGQGGETQYF.

The CDR3 nucleotides read TGTGCCAGCAGCCAAGATCATCAGGGGGCGAACTATGGCTACACCTTC. Translated: CASSQDHQGANYGYTF. The gene calls are TRBV4-2 and TRBJ1-2; the match to TRBD1 covers 8 bases. Germline CDR1 reads LGHNA; CDR2 reads YNFKEQ. Losses at the gene ends were 0 bases for V and 2 bases for J; bases not matched to a gene: 5. The CDR3 totals 16 residues.

V is TRBV4-1 and J is TRBJ1-2; D possibly corresponds to TRBD1 (6 bases). Germline V gene sequence: CDR1 MGHRA, CDR2 YSYEKL. V lost 2 bases and J lost 1, with 17 bases in between. The CDR3 is 17 amino acids. The CDR3 loop is CASSQSSLGGLNYGYTF. CDR3 nucleotide sequence: TGCGCCAGCAGCCAATCCTCGCTGGGGGGGCTTAACTATGGCTACACCTTC.

The rearrangement uses TRBV7-6 and TRBJ1-4; TRBD1 agrees at 9 bases. Trimming removed 11 bases from V and 8 bases from J; junction bases left unmatched: 9. Germline V gives CDR1 SGHVS, CDR2 FNYEAQ. CDR3 size: 13 residues. This CDR3 is CAVGGQGSEKLFF. DNA of the CDR3: TGTGCCGTCGGGGGACAGGGCTCCGAAAAACTGTTTTTT.

This clone was seen more than once but under ten times. The V and J genes are TRBV9 and TRBJ2-4; 11 positions match TRBD2. The CDR3 extends over 19 amino acids. The germline V gene encodes CDR1 SGDLS and CDR2 YYNGEE. J was trimmed by 4 bases and V by 4 bases; bases with no gene match: 16. The chain's CDR3 is CASSSAGLADLFGKNIQYF. For the CDR3, the DNA is TGTGCCAGCAGCTCGGCGGGACTAGCGGACCTTTTCGGTAAAAACATTCAGTACTTC.

This chain uses TRBV6-1 with TRBJ1-5, with D uncertain. Germline V gene data show CDR1 as MNHNS and CDR2 as SASEGT. V was pared by 0 bases and J by 0 bases, with 6 bases between. The CDR3 totals 15 residues. The CDR3 protein is CASSEATISNQPQHF. The CDR3 DNA sequence: TGTGCCAGCAGTGAAGCGACAATTAGCAATCAGCCCCAGCATTTT.

The chain couples TRBV28 to TRBJ2-5; 7 bases map to TRBD1. V lost 6 bases and J lost 1; bases outside the gene matches: 5. Germline CDR1 and CDR2: MDHEN and SYDVKM. The CDR3 has 14 amino acids. This chain's CDR3 is CASRMDRPQETQYF. DNA for the CDR3: TGTGCCAGCAGGATGGACAGGCCCCAAGAGACCCAGTACTTC.

The CDR3 here is CASSWGQTSGNTIYF. The CDR3 bases are TGTGCCAGCAGCTGGGGACAAACCTCTGGAAACACCATATATTTT. The chain combines TRBV5-6 with TRBJ1-3, with D tentatively TRBD1 (6 bases). Germline V gene lookup returns CDR1 SGHDT and CDR2 YYEEEE. Trimming cost V 3 bases and J 0 bases, with 10 bases left between them. The CDR3 contains 15 residues. Together with reference TRBV5-6 and TRBJ1-3, the CDR3 gives the full variable domain: DAGVTQSPTHLIKTRGQQVTLRCSPKSGHDTVSWYQQALGQGPQFIFQYYEEEERQRGNFPDRFSGHQFPNYSSELNVNALLLGDSALYLCASSWGQTSGNTIYFGEGSWLTVV.

The chain employs TRBV7-9 and TRBJ2-1; 10 bases match TRBD1. Germline values: CDR1 SEHNR, CDR2 FQNEAQ (reference sequence). Unmatched junction bases numbered 8, after V lost 5 bases and J lost 7 bases. The CDR3 length is 15 residues. CDR3 sequence (DNA): TGTGCCAGCAGCCAAAGACAGGGGGCGCGGAATGAGCAGTTCTTC. Amino acid sequence: CASSQRQGARNEQFF.